These 12 T cell receptor beta chains originate from one sample sequenced in a study of T cell repertoires in cytomegalovirus infection. From the reads, TCRdb called clonotypes with MiXCR, one entry per CDR3 protein. The data hold 560,000 or so distinct CDR3 sequences, with approximately 16% observed a single time. The sequenced sample consisted of CD8+ T cells from PBMCs. The receptors shown here come from a human donor in good health (CMV status not recorded). Some clones in this sample may be carry-over from other donors' samples.

The V gene is TRBV2, the J gene TRBJ1-1; the D gene is possibly TRBD1 (6 bases). The V and J ends lost 8 bases and 4 bases respectively, with 8 bases between them. Germline assignment: CDR1 SNHLY and CDR2 FYNNEI. CDR3 length: 11 amino acids. The CDR3, as DNA: TGTGCCAGCCACAGGGCCACTGAAGCTTTCTTT. This codes for CASHRATEAFF.

This clonotype was counted many times. The CDR3 DNA is TGTGCCAGCAGCTTAAGCGGGGGCGTATACAATGAGCAGTTCTTC. It codes for CASSLSGGVYNEQFF. The rearrangement links TRBV7-9 to TRBJ2-1; 8 bases line up with TRBD2. Germline V gene sequence: CDR1 SEHNR, CDR2 FQNEAQ (reference sequence). This CDR3 has 15 amino acids. Trimming removed 2 bases from V and 4 bases from J; junction bases left unmatched: 4.

This clonotype was seen a few times. The chain couples TRBV10-1 to TRBJ1-2; D gene uncertain. Trimming pared 4 bases from V and 4 bases from J, leaving 10 bases between. Looked up from germline, CDR1 is WNHNN and CDR2 is SYGVQD (reference sequence). This CDR3 region has 13 residues. The DNA of the CDR3 is TGCGCCAGCAGTGGGGCCAGGACCTATGGCTACACCTTC. The encoded protein is CASSGARTYGYTF.

This clonotype showed up many times. This sequence joins TRBV11-2 and TRBJ2-7; D is perhaps TRBD1 (6 bases). V was shortened by 2 bases and J by 5 bases, with 13 bases between the two germline ends. Looked up from germline, CDR1 is SGHAT and CDR2 is FQNNGV. The length of the CDR3 is 14 residues. In nucleotides, the CDR3 is TGTGCCAGCAGCTTACCCCAGGGGCGGAACGAGCAGTACTTC. Encoded protein: CASSLPQGRNEQYF. Variable domain in full (rest from reference TRBV11-2 and TRBJ2-7): EAGVAQSPRYKIIEKRQSVAFWCNPISGHATLYWYQQILGQGPKLLIQFQNNGVVDDSQLPKDRFSAERLKGVDSTLKIQPAKLEDSAVYLCASSLPQGRNEQYFGPGTRLTVT.

This chain joins TRBV9 and TRBJ2-5; 7 bases are a match to TRBD2. There are 16 residues in the CDR3. Trimming removed 2 bases from V and 5 bases from J; junction bases left unmatched: 12. The germline V gene encodes CDR1 SGDLS and CDR2 YYNGEE. Here the CDR3 reads CASSVGGREGGETQYF. The CDR3 DNA is TGTGCCAGCAGCGTCGGAGGAAGGGAGGGAGGGGAGACCCAGTACTTC.

This clonotype has at least ten counts. This rearrangement joins TRBV4-1 to TRBJ2-2; no definite D call. Trimming took off 2 bases at V and 4 bases at J, with 8 bases between the two ends. The CDR3 runs to 14 residues. Germline CDR1 and CDR2: MGHRA and YSYEKL. This chain's CDR3 is CASSQRFLTGELFF. In nucleotides, the CDR3 is TGCGCCAGCAGCCAAAGGTTCCTCACCGGGGAGCTGTTTTTT.

This clonotype was picked up many times. The chain links TRBV19 to TRBJ2-1, with TRBD1 matching over 7 bases. This CDR3 is built from 14 residues. Germline V gene lookup returns CDR1 LNHDA and CDR2 SQIVND (reference sequence). Losses at the gene ends were 9 bases for V and 2 bases for J; bases not matched to a gene: 7. CDR3 nucleotides: TGTGCCAGCGGACAGGTTCTCACCTACAATGAGCAGTTCTTC. It yields the protein CASGQVLTYNEQFF.

Ten or more counts support this clonotype. The chain couples TRBV12-3 or TRBV12-4 to TRBJ2-1, with 8 positions matching TRBD1. This CDR3 has 16 residues. Losses at the gene ends were 4 bases for V and 9 bases for J; bases not matched to a gene: 14. CDR3 in DNA: TGTGCCAGCAGTTCAGGGGGCGAGGGGACCGCGGGTGAGCAGTTCTTC. Residues: CASSSGGEGTAGEQFF.

This clonotype has ten or more counts. The chain employs TRBV7-8 and TRBJ1-4, with 7 bases fitting TRBD1. Germline V gene lookup returns CDR1 SGHVS and CDR2 FQNEAQ. The CDR3 runs to 16 residues. The J segment lost 0 bases and the V segment lost 0 bases, leaving 1 base of the junction unmatched. The chain's CDR3 is CASSLAGTATNEKLFF. The CDR3 DNA reads as TGTGCCAGCAGCTTAGCGGGGACAGCAACTAATGAAAAACTGTTTTTT. Full variable domain (outside the CDR3, taken from reference TRBV7-8 and TRBJ1-4): GAGVSQSPRYKVAKRGQDVALRCDPISGHVSLFWYQQALGQGPEFLTYFQNEAQLDKSGLPSDRFFAERPEGSVSTLKIQRTQQEDSAVYLCASSLAGTATNEKLFFGSGTQLSVL.

The V call is TRBV6-5, the J call TRBJ2-7; D might be TRBD1 (5 bases). The germline gives CDR1 MNHEY, CDR2 SVGAGI. The CDR3 is 12 amino acids. The ends were cut back, 7 bases at V and 6 bases at J, with 13 bases in the middle. Here the CDR3 reads CASTSGIGEQYF. The CDR3 region has the DNA TGTGCCAGCACCTCAGGGATAGGCGAGCAGTACTTC.

This clonotype was detected a few times. In DNA, the CDR3 is TGTGCCAGCGGCTTGGGCTTTAGCGGGGGGGCCGGGGATGAGCAGTTCTTC. Its translation: CASGLGFSGGAGDEQFF. The chain is built from TRBV6-1 and TRBJ2-1; TRBD2 agrees at 11 bases. There are 17 residues in the CDR3. J was trimmed by 8 bases and V by 8 bases; bases with no gene match: 17. Germline CDR1 reads MNHNS; CDR2 reads SASEGT.

Comments on this clonotype: The CDR3 ends on some other residue instead of the conserved phenylalanine or tryptophan, so this is likely a read error. The J gene is TRBJ2-7, the V gene TRBV19; possibly TRBD1 for D (5 bases). The CDR3 loop spans 14 amino acids. The germline V gene encodes CDR1 LNHDA and CDR2 SQIVND (reference sequence). V shed 2 bases and J shed 2 bases, with 10 bases lying between them. The DNA of the CDR3 is TGTGCCAGTAGTATATATGGGGCGACCTACGAGCAGTACCTC. It is translated as CASSIYGATYEQYL.